This note documents a single T cell receptor beta chain sequence. These data are taken from a study of blood T cell repertoires in COVID-19. Study details: Samples of COVID-19 (acute and convalescent) were obtained from the United States, Italy and Spain. T cells, B-cell-depleted T cells, or PBMCs provided the cDNA or gDNA that served as material.

Original handling: Amplifying reference gene primers gave estimates of nucleated cell counts. The method was immunoSEQ multiplex PCR; TCRdb's version includes in-frame clones alone and lacks a portion of them. That table gives V, J and clone size, and the DNA gave D and trimming. The repertoire holds some 190,000 clones, with about 80% as singletons. V was cut by 0 bases and J by 5 bases, with 7 bases left in between. Germline CDR1 SGHAT, CDR2 FQNNGV. The CDR3 runs 13 residues. The rearrangement uses TRBV11-2 and TRBJ1-1; perhaps TRBD1 as D (6 bases). The sample was peripheral blood. The TCR sequence derives from a man in his 60s with acute or convalescent COVID-19. The CDR3 region is CASSLDQGTEAFF. The CDR3 DNA sequence: TGTGCCAGCAGCTTAGATCAGGGGACTGAAGCTTTCTTT.